One sample yielded the 8 T cell receptor beta chains listed below, sequenced in a study of T-cell memory formation after mild COVID-19. TCRdb re-derived calls from the 5' RACE reads in MiXCR, one entry per CDR3 protein. The sample lists approximately 560,000 distinct CDR3 sequences, 17% occurring once. Sequences were obtained from PBMCs or a T cell subset sorted from them (not recorded which). All receptors come from an adult woman who had mild COVID-19 (a few samples of this study predate the infection). Cell type and time point are not known.

This clonotype was detected a few times. V is TRBV24-1 and J is TRBJ2-6; D possibly corresponds to TRBD1 (5 bases). The CDR3 extends over 18 amino acids. V was trimmed by 5 bases and J by 0 bases, leaving 16 bases between them. The germline gives CDR1 KGHDR, CDR2 SFDVKD. CDR3 amino acids: CATSGLAADSSGANVLTF. CDR3 in DNA: TGTGCCACCAGTGGACTCGCCGCTGACAGCTCTGGGGCCAACGTCCTGACTTTC.

This clonotype was seen a few times. The chain joins TRBV4-1 to TRBJ2-2, with 12 bases lining up with TRBD1. Trimming at V came to 2 bases and at J to 6 bases, leaving 7 bases not matched to a gene. There are 17 residues in the CDR3. The germline V gene has CDR1 MGHRA and CDR2 YSYEKL. CDR3 sequence reads: CASSQMGQGARSGELFF. CDR3 DNA: TGCGCCAGCAGCCAAATGGGACAGGGGGCGAGATCCGGGGAGCTGTTTTTT.

This clonotype has just one count. The rearrangement links TRBV24-1 to TRBJ2-5; 7 bases are a match to TRBD1. The CDR3 contains 15 residues. Germline V gene data show CDR1 as KGHDR and CDR2 as SFDVKD. With V trimmed by 4 bases and J by 5 bases, 9 bases remained unmatched. CDR3 residues: CATSERRGLGETQYF. CDR3 nucleotide sequence: TGTGCCACCAGTGAACGAAGGGGGCTTGGGGAGACCCAGTACTTC.

The V call is TRBV15, the J call TRBJ1-5, with D possibly matching TRBD1 (6 bases). This CDR3 region has 15 residues. From germline, CDR1 is LNHNV and CDR2 YYDKDF (reference sequence). V lost 3 bases and J 7 bases, leaving 16 bases between the germline ends. Here the CDR3 reads CATSSTGFAEQPQHF. CDR3 bases: TGTGCCACCAGCAGTACAGGGTTTGCGGAACAGCCCCAGCATTTT. Drawing the rest from reference TRBV15 and TRBJ1-5, the complete variable domain is DAMVIQNPRYQVTQFGKPVTLSCSQTLNHNVMYWYQQKSSQAPKLLFHYYDKDFNNEADTPDNFQSRRPNTSFCFLDIRSPGLGDTAMYLCATSSTGFAEQPQHFGDGTRLSIL.

The chain has TRBV1 and TRBJ1-2; no check of the table's D call, TRBD1, against the DNA was made. TRBV1 is assigned pseudogene status. The CDR3 is 17 amino acids. The CDR3 protein is CTSSQEGGQGKCYGYTF. CDR3 coding DNA: TGCACCAGCAGCCAAGAAGGGGGACAGGGAAAATGCTATGGCTACACCTTC.

This clonotype was recorded a few times. This chain joins TRBV25-1 and TRBJ2-1, with D perhaps matching TRBD2 (5 bases). Trimming cost V 4 bases and J 1 base, with 14 bases left between them. Germline V CDR1 and CDR2: MGHDK, SYGVNS. The CDR3 spans 16 residues. CDR3 coding DNA: TGTGCCAGCAGTGCCGCTGGCGGGTGGTCCTACAATGAGCAGTTCTTC. It specifies CASSAAGGWSYNEQFF.

This chain joins TRBV12-3 or TRBV12-4 and TRBJ2-1, with unresolved D. Trimming removed 1 base from V and 7 bases from J, with 11 bases in between. The CDR3 covers 14 residues. The CDR3 loop is CASSLGSRGNEQFF. CDR3 DNA: TGTGCCAGCAGTTTAGGCTCCCGAGGAAATGAGCAGTTCTTC.

The chain has TRBV20-1 and TRBJ2-7; D not resolved. The CDR3 sequence is 12 residues long. In germline, CDR1 is DFQATT, CDR2 SNEGSKA (reference sequence). V was cut by 3 bases and J by 5 bases, with 11 bases left in between. CDR3 amino acids: CSASVRVHEQYF. The CDR3 nucleotides are TGCAGTGCTAGCGTTAGGGTCCACGAGCAGTACTTC.